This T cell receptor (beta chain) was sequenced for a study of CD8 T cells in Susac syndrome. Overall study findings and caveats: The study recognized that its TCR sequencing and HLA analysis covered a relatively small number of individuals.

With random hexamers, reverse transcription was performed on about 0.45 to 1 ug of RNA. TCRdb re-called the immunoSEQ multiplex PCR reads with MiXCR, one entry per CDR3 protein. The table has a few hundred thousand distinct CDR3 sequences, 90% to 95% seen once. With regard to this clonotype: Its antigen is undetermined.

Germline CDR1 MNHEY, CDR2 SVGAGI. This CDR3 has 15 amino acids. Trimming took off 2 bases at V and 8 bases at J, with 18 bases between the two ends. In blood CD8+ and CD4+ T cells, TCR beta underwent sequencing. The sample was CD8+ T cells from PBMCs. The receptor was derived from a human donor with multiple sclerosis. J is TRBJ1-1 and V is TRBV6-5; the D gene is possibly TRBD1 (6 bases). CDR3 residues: CASSYGGQPLREAFF. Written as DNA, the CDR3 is TGTGCCAGCAGTTACGGTGGACAGCCTTTGAGAGAAGCTTTCTTT.